The present TCR beta chain was sequenced within a study of vaccination effects on CD4 cells after COVID-19 (dated by TCRdb to between 2022 and 2023). Broadly, across the study: Two doses of either the BNT162b2 or the mRNA-1273 mRNA SARS-CoV-2 vaccine were administered to participants. In both COVID-19 convalescent patients and infection-naive vaccine recipients, the study compared SARS-CoV-2 spike-specific CD4+ TCR repertoires from before mRNA vaccination with those from after it. A total of roughly 9 COVID-19 convalescent patients and several SARS-CoV-2-naive healthy vaccine recipients were included in the full study. The Oncomine TCR Beta short-read assay on an Illumina iSeq 100 was used to sequence cultures from other donors in the study.

Here is what the overall study found, with its caveats: Limitations of the study were the small number of convalescent patients and the absence of early post-infection timepoints. At late post-vaccination timepoints, both infection-induced and vaccine-induced clones showed marked clonal contraction, consistent with waning T cell responses. Among healthy vaccine recipients, nearly all vaccine-induced clones were SARS-CoV-2 mono-reactive, and just 1 of 255 was cross-reactive with common cold coronaviruses.

The CDR3 runs 11 residues from the cysteine to the phenylalanine. Solely the CDR3 DNA is kept, with 33 bases framed from the first base. The CDR1 and CDR2 encoded by the germline V gene are MNHNS and SASEGT. Between the V and J ends, shortened by 1 base and 7 bases respectively, the junction contains 2 bases. In the ViraFEST assay, PBMC were stimulated with viral peptide pools, and antigen-specific CD4+ T cell clonotypes were then identified by expansion using TCR sequencing. After more than 9 days of culture, CD4+ T cells were isolated with the EasySep CD4+ T cell isolation kit. Healthy vaccine recipients had no prior SARS-CoV-2 infection, confirmed by negative nucleocapsid antibodies before and after vaccination. Each well held around 2 million PBMC cultured in IMDM containing roughly 5% human AB serum, 9.5 to 10 IU/ml IL-2 and gentamicin, along with around 11 ug/ml peptides. On days 3 and 7, half of the culture medium was replaced with fresh IL-2-containing medium. Each peptide stimulation condition was cultured in triplicate wells unless otherwise noted. PBMC were separated from whole blood using Ficoll-Paque Plus gradient centrifugation and were then either cryopreserved at -140C or used fresh. Overlapping peptide pools spanned the spike proteins of SARS-CoV-2 and the common cold coronaviruses HCoV-NL63, HCoV-OC43 and HCoV-229E. Genomic DNA was extracted from cultured CD4+ T cells with the QIAamp micro DNA kit.

Libraries were constructed by the immunoSEQ multiplex PCR assay. DNA from the cultured and isolated CD4+ T cells underwent TCR beta CDR3 sequencing. Per the original workflow: Non-productive TCR sequences were discarded, and reads were trimmed to the CDR3 region, with only CDR3s of 7 or more amino acids retained. Antigen-specific clonotypes were identified with the MANAFEST web app by comparing expansion in peptide wells against reference cultures. To count as positive, a clone had to show expansion at FDR<0.05 compared with the reference and with all other wells, an odds ratio above 5, and a frequency above 0.1% in two replicate wells. A clonotype was defined as cross-reactive if the clonotype was significantly expanded both in SARS-CoV-2 spike wells and in at least one common cold coronavirus spike condition. Levenshtein distance calculated with the stringdist R package was used to assess CDR3 similarity, and unrooted trees were constructed with ape in R 3.6.1. Here the immuneACCESS table is served through TCRdb, limited to in-frame sequences with V and J called. Missing clones are a known gap in these copies; in checked studies unresolved V genes cover under half, and the rest lacks a known reason. That table is the source of V, J and clone size, and D and trimming were worked out from the DNA. This sample lists about 24,000 clones; over 70% were detected once. The ten largest account for about a tenth of the sample.

Remarks on this clone: Its antigen remains undetermined. Per-base quality was not reported, and no clone a single base away is much larger than it.

This sequence was found in a human donor who received a COVID-19 vaccine. Specimen: CD4+ T cells from PBMCs cultured with HCoV-NL63 spike peptides, collected before COVID-19 vaccination. The cell subset or site label for this specimen denotes: HCoV-NL63 spike overlapping peptide pool stimulation. This sequence uses TRBV6-1 and TRBJ1-3; the D gene is unclear. The sequenced DNA: TGTGCCAGCAGTGAAGTCAACACCATATATTTT. Its protein is CASSEVNTIYF.